What follows are 6 T cell receptor beta chains derived from one specimen sequenced in a study of cytotoxic CD8 clonotypes in ibrutinib-treated CLL. Method: immunoSEQ multiplex PCR; TCRdb's copy keeps in-frame clones and lacks some. The data hold 160,000 or so clones, with around 80% observed a single time. The specimen comprised PBMCs, sampled after 24 months of ibrutinib treatment. Receptors originate from a human donor with chronic lymphocytic leukemia.

This sequence joins TRBV7-2 and TRBJ2-5; 9 positions match TRBD2. Germline CDR1 is SGHTA and CDR2 is FQGNSA. The CDR3 runs 14 residues. V trimming: 5 bases; J trimming: 4 bases; junction bases outside the gene matches: 5. CDR3 residues: CASSRGLAGETQYF. Written as DNA, the CDR3 is TGTGCCAGCAGCCGGGGACTAGCTGGAGAGACCCAGTACTTC.

The V gene is TRBV11-2, the J gene TRBJ1-1; possible D gene TRBD1, 6 bases. V was trimmed by 0 bases and J by 3 bases, leaving 11 bases between them. Germline-derived CDR1 and CDR2 are SGHAT and FQNNGV. The CDR3 spans 15 residues. This CDR3 reads CASSLDIRGDTEAFF. The CDR3, as DNA: TGTGCCAGCAGCTTAGATATCAGGGGAGACACTGAAGCTTTCTTT.

V and J are TRBV7-9 and TRBJ2-7; 7 nucleotides agree with TRBD1. CDR1 and CDR2 from the germline V gene are SEHNR and FQNEAQ (reference sequence). Unmatched junction bases numbered 12, after V lost 5 bases and J lost 2 bases. The CDR3 has 16 residues. For the CDR3, the DNA is TGTGCCAGCAGCCCACAAAGGGGACAGTTAACCTACGAGCAGTACTTC. Residues: CASSPQRGQLTYEQYF.

J is TRBJ1-1 and V is TRBV18; tentative D call: TRBD1 (5 bases). The CDR3 runs to 14 residues. Trimming took 3 bases from V and 7 from J, leaving 15 bases between them. Germline V gene lookup returns CDR1 KGHSH and CDR2 LQKENI. The CDR3 nucleotides are TGTGCCAGCTCACCTCCGGGACGGCCGTTTGAAGCTTTCTTT. Translation gives CASSPPGRPFEAFF.

The chain carries TRBV18 and TRBJ2-2; D not resolved. The CDR3 extends over 15 amino acids. The V end lost 2 bases, the J end lost 4 bases, and 11 bases lay between the germline ends. Germline values: CDR1 KGHSH, CDR2 LQKENI. This CDR3 reads CASSPERVGTGELFF. Written as DNA, the CDR3 is TGTGCCAGCTCACCAGAAAGGGTGGGCACCGGGGAGCTGTTTTTT.

The rearrangement uses TRBV6-5 and TRBJ1-2; D is ambiguous. V lost 0 bases, J lost 5 bases, and 10 bases lay in between. Germline values: CDR1 MNHEY, CDR2 SVGAGI. The length of the CDR3 is 14 residues. The CDR3 sequence: CASSYSGGSYGYTF. CDR3 coding DNA: TGTGCCAGCAGTTACTCGGGCGGAAGTTATGGCTACACCTTC.